The source of this T cell receptor beta chain is a study of CD8+CD57+ T cells in acquired aplastic anemia (dated by TCRdb to 2016 to 2019). About the study as a whole: Extracted DNA from sorted CD4+ and CD8+ cells averaged around 3.4 ug, ranging from roughly 0.19 to 27.4 ug. CD8+CD57+ expansion was defined as a frequency above the mean frequency observed in healthy subjects.

The patients picked for sequencing were ones in whom flow cytometry had shown an expansion of CD8+CD57+ cells. Every patient had a diagnosis of severe acquired aplastic anemia based on International Study of Aplastic Anemia and Agranulocytosis and Camitta criteria. No therapy had been received by the patients at the time of blood sampling. TCR repertoires of sorted CD4+ and CD8+ blood T cells from severe aplastic anemia patients and healthy subjects were deep-sequenced in the study. Patients were enrolled in the USA under clinicaltrials.gov protocols 00001620, 01623167, 00001397, 00071045, 00081523 and 00961064. Ficoll-Paque density gradient centrifugation was used to isolate peripheral blood mononuclear cells. Before DNA extraction, CD4+ and CD8+ T cells were sorted with FACS or magnetic beads. Points the paper makes about the study in general: Between patients and healthy controls, no significant difference in CD8+ Simpson's diversity was found (P=0.060). Approximately 27 CD8+ CDR3 sequences were found in both patients and controls but appeared to be highly expressed in patients and within the immunodominant clones of the patients.

From its cysteine to its phenylalanine, the CDR3 spans 14 amino acids. Only the CDR3 DNA stays, 42 bases, in frame from base 1. Based on the germline V gene, the CDR1 and CDR2 sequences are SGHTA and FQGNSA. To note about this clonotype: The clone's antigen remains unknown. This may arise from a read error, as a much more abundant clone is one base away.

Genomic DNA was used as template for profiling of TCR beta VDJ combinations and CDR3 sequences. TCR repertoire sequencing was run on an Illumina HiSeq 2000. In the original analysis: TRBV/TRBJ rearrangement plots, CDR3 size and DJ length profiles, and Simpson's diversity index were used to evaluate the repertoires. Whichever DNA sequence was most abundant in the deep sequencing data was defined as the immunodominant clone. CDR3 amino acid sequences were screened for sharing across subjects and were compared with published repertoires and the VDJdb database. TCRdb reprocessed the public reads (quality trimming at Q25 with fastp, clone calling with MiXCR) and kept in-frame beta chains. Each CDR3 protein gets just one entry, which takes the most common genes and DNA from the rows behind it. It is TCRdb's table, rather than the study itself, that gives the V and J calls and clone size. The sample table contains 160,000 or so distinct CDR3 sequences; only one count was recorded for about 45% of them. The ten most abundant clones make up 3.2% of the sample.

This TCR was recovered from a human donor with aplastic anemia. Sequencing used sorted CD4+, CD8+, or CD8+CD57+ T cells (not recorded which) from PBMCs. Recombination connected TRBV7-2 to TRBJ2-2; TRBD2 is possibly the D segment (6 matching bases). The CDR3 amino acid sequence is: CASSYGTPTGELSF. The DNA sequence is as follows: TGTGCCAGCAGCTACGGGACTCCCACCGGGGAGCTGTCTTTT.